This T cell receptor beta chain was identified in a study of T cells in localized non-small cell lung cancer. The germline V gene has CDR1 MDHEN and CDR2 SYDVKM. Trimming left V 2 bases short and J 4 bases short, with 13 bases between. The CDR3 contains 15 residues. Assay used: immunoSEQ multiplex PCR; TCRdb lists only in-frame clones, some missing. The profile shows over 1,400 clones, roughly 27% of them singletons. Study-wide points: Highest T cell clonality was seen in uninvolved adjacent lung, surpassing that measured in tumor.

As regards this clone: Its antigen is not known.

This chain connects TRBV28 to TRBJ2-3; D gene ambiguous. The starting material was normal lung tissue next to the tumor, obtained before any cancer treatment. The clonotype originates from a man between 35 and 75 years old with stage II squamous cell lung carcinoma. The CDR3, as DNA: TGTGCCAGCAGTTTAAATACTGGAAGCGCAGATACGCAGTATTTT. As protein: CASSLNTGSADTQYF.